This is a list of T cell receptor beta chains from one sample in a study of vaccination and CD4 T cells after COVID-19. TCRdb re-derived calls from the PCR reads in MiXCR, one entry per CDR3 protein. Seen here are about 19,000 distinct CDR3 sequences, around 62% observed once, and the top ten hold around 0.92%. The sequencing here drew on CD4+ T cells from blood, taken before SARS-CoV-2 vaccination. The receptor source for this set is a human donor who had recovered from COVID-19. Each CDR3 is given with its conserved first and last residue. A D gene is named only where the DNA matches it firmly. Only part of the rows carry a size: once, few, many, or a class if the clone is expanded.

v_call	clone_size	j_call	d_call	cdr3_length	cdr3_nt	cdr3_aa
TRBV7-2	few	TRBJ1-5	.	15	TGTGCCAGCAGCTTAGCTCCAGGTTCCAATCAGCCCCAGCATTTT	CASSLAPGSNQPQHF
TRBV12-3/TRBV12-4	.	TRBJ2-2	TRBD2	16	TGTGCCAGCAGGTGGACTAGCGGGGGGAACACCGGGGAGCTGTTTTTT	CASRWTSGGNTGELFF
TRBV20-1	few	TRBJ1-2	TRBD1	11	TGCAGTGCTACAGGGGGCTATGGCTACACCTTC	CSATGGYGYTF
TRBV2	.	TRBJ1-1	TRBD1	13	TGTGCCAGCACCAGACAGGGGGACACTGAAGCTTTCTTT	CASTRQGDTEAFF
TRBV10-3	.	TRBJ2-3	.	12	TGTGCCATCAGTGAGTCCGCCGATACGCAGTATTTT	CAISESADTQYF
TRBV27	few	TRBJ1-6	.	19	TGTGCCAGCAGTTTTGTGCAGGGTTTCTTCAGCTCCTATAATTCACCCCTCCACTTT	CASSFVQGFFSSYNSPLHF
TRBV20-1	.	TRBJ2-7	TRBD2	15	TGCAGTGCTAGAGCCGGGAGGCTTCTCTCCTACGAGCAGTACTTC	CSARAGRLLSYEQYF
TRBV20-1	.	TRBJ1-1	.	16	TGCAGTGCTAGATTATCTAGGCAGGGGTCCGACACTGAAGCTTTCTTT	CSARLSRQGSDTEAFF
TRBV27	few	TRBJ2-2	.	15	TGTGCCAGCAGCCGGGCAGTCTCCGTGGCCGGGGAGCTGTTTTTT	CASSRAVSVAGELFF
TRBV6-1	.	TRBJ2-7	TRBD2	13	TGTGCCAGCCAACGGGCGGGAGTGAGAGAGCAGTACTTC	CASQRAGVREQYF
TRBV6-1	.	TRBJ2-7	.	14	TGTGCCAGCAGGACCCGGGCCGAGGCCTACGAGCAGTACTTC	CASRTRAEAYEQYF
TRBV20-1	few	TRBJ2-2	.	14	TGCAGTGGAACTGGGGGACCGAACACCGGGGAGCTGTTTTTT	CSGTGGPNTGELFF
TRBV12-3/TRBV12-4	.	TRBJ1-6	.	14	TGTGCCAGCAATTCTGGGGTGGGGAATTCACCCCTCCACTTT	CASNSGVGNSPLHF
TRBV7-9	.	TRBJ2-3	TRBD1	18	TGTGCCAGCAGCCTCATTAGGGTGTACAGGGGGAGCACAGATACGCAGTATTTT	CASSLIRVYRGSTDTQYF
TRBV20-1	.	TRBJ2-5	TRBD1	14	TGCAGTGCTCTGCTCTCAGGGGGACAAGAGACCCAGTACTTC	CSALLSGGQETQYF
TRBV7-9	.	TRBJ1-3	.	14	TGTGCCAGCAGCTTAGGCCCTTCTGGAAACACCATATATTTT	CASSLGPSGNTIYF
TRBV5-8	.	TRBJ2-1	.	13	TGTGCCAGCAGCTTAGGGGCTGGGAATGAGCAGTTCTTC	CASSLGAGNEQFF
TRBV2	few	TRBJ1-2	.	11	TGTGCCAGCAGACTATCCTATGGCTACACCTTC	CASRLSYGYTF
TRBV30	few	TRBJ1-5	.	11	TGTGCCTGGACTGATGGACAGCCCCAGCATTTT	CAWTDGQPQHF
TRBV18	.	TRBJ1-1	TRBD1	15	TGTGCCAGCTCACCGGGGACAGGGTACCGCACTGAAGCTTTCTTT	CASSPGTGYRTEAFF
TRBV27	few	TRBJ2-5	TRBD1	18	TGTGCCAGTAGTCCCGAAGACAGGGGGCCTAGCCTGGCTGAGACCCAGTACTTC	CASSPEDRGPSLAETQYF
TRBV10-3	.	TRBJ1-6	.	14	TGTGCCATCAGTGTTGGAGGGGTTGATTCACCCCTCCACTTT	CAISVGGVDSPLHF
TRBV30	.	TRBJ2-3	.	14	TGTGCCTGGACCAGCGGTTCTAGCACAGATACGCAGTATTTT	CAWTSGSSTDTQYF
TRBV20-1	few	TRBJ2-5	.	15	TGCAGTGCTGGTCACCAGGACCAAAAAATGGGGACCCAGTACTTC	CSAGHQDQKMGTQYF
TRBV27	.	TRBJ1-6	.	13	TGTGCCAGCAAACCCCGCTATAATTCACCCCTCCACTTT	CASKPRYNSPLHF
TRBV20-1	.	TRBJ2-2	TRBD2	18	TGCAGTGCTAGGGACCAGACTAGCGGGGGAGTTAGCACCGGGGAGCTGTTTTTT	CSARDQTSGGVSTGELFF
TRBV10-1	.	TRBJ2-3	.	16	TGCGCCAGCAGTGATAATTTGGGGTCCCGCACAGATACGCAGTATTTT	CASSDNLGSRTDTQYF